The 25 T cell receptor beta chains below were found in one sample sequenced in a study of cytotoxic CD8 clonotypes in ibrutinib-treated CLL. Clones were read by immunoSEQ multiplex PCR, and TCRdb kept only the in-frame ones, dropping some. The data contain about 22,000 clones, around 73% of them singletons. The sample here was PBMCs, taken before ibrutinib treatment. These TCRs come from a human donor with chronic lymphocytic leukemia.

CDR3 DNA sequence: TGTGCCAGTAGTAGGGGGCGGCAGGGGGTTCAGCCCCAGCATTTT. Its translation is CASSRGRQGVQPQHF. The chain has TRBV19 and TRBJ1-5; TRBD1 matches at 7 bases. V shed 4 bases, J shed 6 bases, and the junction held 9 bases outside the gene matches. CDR1 LNHDA and CDR2 SQIVND come from the germline V gene (reference sequence). The length of the CDR3 is 15 residues.

The chain carries TRBV29-1 and TRBJ2-1; 11 nucleotides align to TRBD1. This CDR3 contains 15 residues. Per germline, CDR1 SQVTM and CDR2 ANQGSEA. Trimming took 3 bases from V and 7 from J; bases not matched to a gene: 8. As DNA, the CDR3 is TGCAGCGTTGAGAGGGGGACAGGGGGAGGAAATGAGCAGTTCTTC. Protein: CSVERGTGGGNEQFF.

The chain uses TRBV6-4 and TRBJ2-3; tentatively, D is TRBD2 (6 bases). The germline CDR1 and CDR2 sequences are MRHNA and SNTAGT. Trimming took off 4 bases at V and 6 bases at J, with 11 bases between the two ends. The CDR3 is made up of 13 amino acids. This CDR3 reads CASSAGRGDTQYF. For the CDR3, the DNA is TGTGCCAGCAGTGCCGGGAGAGGGGATACGCAGTATTTT.

V usage is TRBV7-6 and J usage is TRBJ1-5, with D tentatively TRBD1 (5 bases). Germline V gives CDR1 SGHVS, CDR2 FNYEAQ. The ends were cut back, 0 bases at V and 3 bases at J, with 9 bases in the middle. The CDR3 extends over 15 amino acids. Here the CDR3 DNA reads TGTGCCAGCAGCTTAGCAGCAGGGCTCAATCAGCCCCAGCATTTT. Amino acids: CASSLAAGLNQPQHF.

This clone was counted between two and nine times. The chain uses TRBV15 and TRBJ1-2, with no clear D. The CDR3 totals 14 residues. Per the germline V gene, CDR1 is LNHNV and CDR2 is YYDKDF (reference sequence). Trimming left V 3 bases short and J 3 bases short, with 11 bases between. As DNA, the CDR3 is TGTGCCACCAGCAGCGCTAGGGTAGACTATGGCTACACCTTC. It is translated as CATSSARVDYGYTF.

V is TRBV27 and J is TRBJ2-1; D uncertain. Germline V gene sequence: CDR1 MNHEY, CDR2 SMNVEV (reference sequence). V dropped 6 bases and J dropped 0 bases, with 12 bases sitting between them. This CDR3 spans 15 amino acids. CDR3 sequence: CASRKDASSYNEQFF. For the CDR3, the DNA is TGTGCCAGCAGGAAAGACGCAAGCTCCTACAATGAGCAGTTCTTC.

The rearrangement uses TRBV11-2 and TRBJ2-5, with D unresolved. This CDR3 contains 13 residues. V was clipped by 5 bases and J by 3 bases, with 10 bases between them. Germline V CDR1 and CDR2: SGHAT, FQNNGV. DNA for the CDR3: TGTGCCAGCAGCCCCCTCCAGGAAGAGACCCAGTACTTC. The encoded protein is CASSPLQEETQYF.

This chain uses TRBV5-1 with TRBJ1-2, with D hard to call. With 0 bases removed from V and 5 bases from J, the gap between germline ends came to 11 bases. The CDR3 length is 14 residues. The germline V gene has CDR1 SGHRS and CDR2 YFSETQ. The CDR3 DNA reads TGCGCCAGCAGCTTGGTAGTGGACGGATATGGCTACACCTTC. Translated, it gives CASSLVVDGYGYTF.

This clone showed up just once. This chain connects TRBV4-2 to TRBJ1-1; TRBD1 matches at 7 bases. The germline V gene encodes CDR1 LGHNA and CDR2 YNFKEQ. The CDR3 length is 14 residues. The J segment lost 6 bases and the V segment lost 0 bases, leaving 4 bases of the junction unmatched. The CDR3 reads CASSQEGTGAEAFF. Written as DNA, the CDR3 is TGTGCCAGCAGCCAAGAGGGCACAGGGGCTGAAGCTTTCTTT.

The chain couples TRBV6-1 to TRBJ2-1; perhaps TRBD1 as D (5 bases). From germline, CDR1 is MNHNS and CDR2 SASEGT. CDR3 size: 14 residues. V was trimmed by 2 bases and J by 4 bases, leaving 9 bases between them. CDR3 residues: CASSERRQYNEQFF. For the CDR3, the DNA is TGTGCCAGCAGTGAAAGAAGACAGTACAATGAGCAGTTCTTC.

This clone was recorded only once. This chain links TRBV28 with TRBJ1-1, with a weak D call TRBD1 (6 bases). Trimming took off 8 bases at V and 3 bases at J, with 19 bases between the two ends. The CDR3 extends over 15 amino acids. CDR1 is MDHEN and CDR2 is SYDVKM in the germline V gene. CDR3 loop: CASGVLGGQDTEAFF. CDR3 DNA: TGTGCCAGCGGAGTCCTGGGGGGGCAGGACACTGAAGCTTTCTTT.

The chain recombines TRBV5-4 with TRBJ2-7; 8 bases fit TRBD2. There are 16 residues in the CDR3. The V gene end was trimmed by 2 bases and the J gene end by 1 base; junction bases not matched to a gene: 8. CDR1 and CDR2 (germline): SGHNT, YYREEE (reference sequence). For the CDR3, the DNA is TGTGCCAGCAGCTTTTATTCGGCGGGAGGATCCTACGAGCAGTACTTC. Residues: CASSFYSAGGSYEQYF.

The rearrangement uses TRBV5-5 and TRBJ1-5; no clear D. The CDR3 has 16 amino acids. In germline, CDR1 is SGHKS, CDR2 YYEKEE (reference sequence). The V and J ends lost 6 bases and 2 bases respectively, with 18 bases between them. The CDR3 sequence is CASTEIAASGNQPQHF. The CDR3 bases are TGTGCCAGCACCGAAATCGCCGCTTCGGGCAATCAGCCCCAGCATTTT.

V and J are TRBV7-2 and TRBJ2-5; D might be TRBD1 (6 bases). V dropped 1 base and J dropped 5 bases, with 14 bases sitting between them. There are 15 residues in the CDR3. From germline, CDR1 is SGHTA and CDR2 FQGNSA. The CDR3 sequence: CASSLGTSRGETQYF. The CDR3 DNA reads TGTGCCAGCAGCTTAGGGACCAGTAGGGGGGAGACCCAGTACTTC.

V and J are TRBV30 and TRBJ1-1; D is possibly TRBD1 (5 bases). Deletions cut 0 bases from V and 0 bases from J, with 8 bases between. Per the germline V gene, CDR1 is GTSNPN and CDR2 is SVGIG (reference sequence). The CDR3 consists of 14 residues. The CDR3 sequence is CAWSVQALNTEAFF. In DNA, the CDR3 is TGTGCCTGGAGTGTACAGGCTTTGAACACTGAAGCTTTCTTT.

This clone turned up a few times. This chain connects TRBV19 to TRBJ1-2; 8 positions match TRBD1. The V gene end was trimmed by 3 bases and the J gene end by 6 bases; junction bases not matched to a gene: 9. Germline CDR1 reads LNHDA; CDR2 reads SQIVND (reference sequence). The CDR3 spans 15 residues. The CDR3 is CASSIPGGRKDGYTF. The CDR3 region has the DNA TGTGCCAGTAGTATCCCAGGGGGCAGGAAGGATGGCTACACCTTC.

This clone was recorded only once. The CDR3 is CASNRVPSTDTQYF. The DNA for the CDR3 is TGTGCCAGCAACAGGGTCCCTAGCACAGATACGCAGTATTTT. This chain links TRBV6-4 with TRBJ2-3; D may be TRBD1 (6 bases). The V and J ends lost 7 bases and 0 bases respectively, with 11 bases between them. The CDR3 has 14 amino acids. CDR1 MRHNA and CDR2 SNTAGT come from the germline V gene.

This clone has just a few counts. This rearrangement joins TRBV13 to TRBJ2-1; 12 bases are shared with TRBD2. Germline V lookup: CDR1 PRHDT, CDR2 FYEKMQ (reference sequence). The CDR3 sequence is 16 residues long. J lost 8 bases, V lost 5 bases, and 10 bases had no gene match. CDR3 loop: CASSLSLAGGFHEQFF. The CDR3 DNA sequence: TGTGCCAGCAGCCTGTCCCTAGCGGGAGGGTTTCATGAGCAGTTCTTC.

This chain links TRBV5-6 with TRBJ2-3; 11 nucleotides align to TRBD1. The junction had 3 bases not matched to a gene; V was cut back by 4 bases and J by 5 bases. The CDR3 is 14 residues long. Looked up from germline, CDR1 is SGHDT and CDR2 is YYEEEE. The CDR3 coding sequence is TGTGCCAGCAGCCCGGACAGGGGGCTAGATACGCAGTATTTT. Encoded protein: CASSPDRGLDTQYF.

The rearrangement uses TRBV6-5 and TRBJ1-1, with D unresolved. CDR3 size: 15 residues. Germline loops: CDR1 MNHEY, CDR2 SVGAGI. Trimming took 6 bases from V and 4 from J, leaving 18 bases between them. For the CDR3, the DNA is TGTGCCAGCAGCCCTAAGGGCGGCGGTACCACTGAAGCTTTCTTT. Translated, it gives CASSPKGGGTTEAFF.

The chain is built from TRBV10-1 and TRBJ2-3, with TRBD2 as a possible D gene (5 bases). Germline loops: CDR1 WNHNN, CDR2 SYGVQD (reference sequence). Trimming took off 0 bases at V and 2 bases at J, with 9 bases between the two ends. The CDR3 runs 15 residues. The CDR3 sequence: CASSESPSLTDTQYF. DNA of the CDR3: TGCGCCAGCAGTGAGTCGCCTAGCCTCACAGATACGCAGTATTTT.

The chain uses TRBV19 and TRBJ2-5, with TRBD2 matching over 10 bases. In germline, CDR1 is LNHDA, CDR2 SQIVND (reference sequence). Trimming cost V 5 bases and J 4 bases; bases outside gene matches: 7. The length of the CDR3 is 15 residues. The CDR3 DNA follows: TGTGCCAGTAGTGATAGCGGGGGGTTCATAGAGACCCAGTACTTC. Protein sequence: CASSDSGGFIETQYF.

The gene calls are TRBV7-2 and TRBJ1-2; D may be TRBD1 (5 bases). V shed 5 bases and J shed 4 bases, with 20 bases lying between them. The CDR3 consists of 16 residues. The germline gives CDR1 SGHTA, CDR2 FQGNSA. This CDR3 reads CASSPQSQRGAYGYTF. The CDR3 region has the DNA TGTGCCAGCAGCCCCCAAAGTCAAAGGGGTGCCTATGGCTACACCTTC.

This chain connects TRBV5-4 to TRBJ1-3; D not resolved. The V gene's germline CDR1 is SGHNT and CDR2 YYREEE (reference sequence). This CDR3 has 13 amino acids. The V end was cut by 5 bases, the J end by 0 bases, with 6 bases between. For the CDR3, the DNA is TGTGCCAGCAGTTCAAACTCTGGAAACACCATATATTTT. Its protein is CASSSNSGNTIYF.

The chain combines TRBV5-1 with TRBJ2-1; possible D gene TRBD1, 6 bases. Trimming left V 6 bases short and J 1 base short, with 11 bases between. In germline, CDR1 is SGHRS, CDR2 YFSETQ. The CDR3 runs to 14 residues. CDR3: CASTLTGSYNEQFF. The CDR3 region has the DNA TGCGCCAGCACTTTGACAGGTTCCTACAATGAGCAGTTCTTC. The complete variable domain, with remaining parts taken from reference TRBV5-1 and TRBJ2-1, reads KAGVTQTPRYLIKTRGQQVTLSCSPISGHRSVSWYQQTPGQGLQFLFEYFSETQRNKGNFPGRFSGRQFSNSRSEMNVSTLELGDSALYLCASTLTGSYNEQFFGPGTRLTVL.